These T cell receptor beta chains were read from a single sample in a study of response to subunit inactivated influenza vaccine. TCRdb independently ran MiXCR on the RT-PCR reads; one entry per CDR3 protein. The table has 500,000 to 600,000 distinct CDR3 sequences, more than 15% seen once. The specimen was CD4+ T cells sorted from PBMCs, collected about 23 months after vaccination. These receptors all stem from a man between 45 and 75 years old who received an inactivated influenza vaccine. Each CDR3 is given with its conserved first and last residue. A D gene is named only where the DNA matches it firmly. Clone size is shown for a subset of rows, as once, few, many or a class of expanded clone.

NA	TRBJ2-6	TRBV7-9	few	CASSLIFASSGANVLTF	TGTGCCAGCAGCTTAATTTTTGCGAGCTCTGGGGCCAACGTCCTGACTTTC
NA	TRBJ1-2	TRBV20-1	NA	CSARDVDGDYGYTF	TGCAGTGCTAGAGATGTTGATGGGGACTATGGCTACACCTTC
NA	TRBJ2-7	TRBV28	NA	CASRSNLYEQYF	TGTGCCAGCAGGAGTAATCTCTACGAGCAGTACTTC
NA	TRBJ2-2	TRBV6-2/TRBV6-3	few	CASRRYTGELFF	TGTGCCAGCAGACGTTACACCGGGGAGCTGTTTTTT
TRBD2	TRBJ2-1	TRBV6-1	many	CASSPSGSYAAEQFF	TGTGCCAGCAGTCCGAGCGGGAGTTACGCGGCTGAGCAGTTCTTC
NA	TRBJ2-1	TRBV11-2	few	CASSLGVLLGNEQFF	TGTGCCAGCAGCTTAGGTGTGCTCTTGGGGAATGAGCAGTTCTTC
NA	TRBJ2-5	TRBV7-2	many	CASSFGGGETQYF	TGTGCCAGCAGCTTCGGAGGGGGGGAGACCCAGTACTTC
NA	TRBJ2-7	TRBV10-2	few	CASSEFPHSVGLIAYEQYF	TGCGCCAGCAGTGAGTTTCCCCATTCCGTGGGACTCATAGCTTACGAGCAGTACTTC
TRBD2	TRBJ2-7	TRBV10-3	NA	CAISATSGSVYEQYF	TGTGCCATCAGCGCAACTAGCGGGAGTGTCTACGAGCAGTACTTC
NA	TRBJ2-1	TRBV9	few	CASSVGSSNNEQFF	TGTGCCAGCAGCGTAGGGTCCTCAAACAATGAGCAGTTCTTC
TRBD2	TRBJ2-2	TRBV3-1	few	CASRYLGGPNTGELFF	TGTGCCAGCAGATATTTGGGAGGGCCGAACACCGGGGAGCTGTTTTTT